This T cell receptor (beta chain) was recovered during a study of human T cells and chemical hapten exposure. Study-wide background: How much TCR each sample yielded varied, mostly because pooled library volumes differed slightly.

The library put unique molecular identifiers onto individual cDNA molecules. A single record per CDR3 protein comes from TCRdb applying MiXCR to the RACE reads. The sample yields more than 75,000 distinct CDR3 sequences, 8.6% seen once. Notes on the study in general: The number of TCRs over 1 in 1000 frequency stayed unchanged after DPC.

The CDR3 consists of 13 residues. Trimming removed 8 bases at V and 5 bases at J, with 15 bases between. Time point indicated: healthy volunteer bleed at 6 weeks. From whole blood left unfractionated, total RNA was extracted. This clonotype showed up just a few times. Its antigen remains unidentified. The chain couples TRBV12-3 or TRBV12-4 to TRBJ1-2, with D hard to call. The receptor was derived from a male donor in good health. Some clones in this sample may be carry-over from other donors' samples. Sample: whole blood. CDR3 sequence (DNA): TGTGCCAGCCGGGAGGAGGGATGGTATGGCTACACCTTC. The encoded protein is CASREEGWYGYTF.